These 21 T cell receptor beta chains originate from one sample sequenced in a study of blood T cell repertoires in COVID-19 (dated by TCRdb to 2020 to 2022). The protocol used for the library was the immunoSEQ multiplex PCR assay. This is the immuneACCESS table as TCRdb keeps it, with only in-frame sequences that have V and J called. A part of the clones is gone; compared with another copy, unresolved V genes explain less than half, and the rest is unexplained. A total of approximately 300,000 clones appear in this sample, over 75% of them only once. 10% of the sample is in the top ten clones. Source material: PBMCs or T cells enriched from blood (not recorded which). The receptors come from a woman younger than 35 who had recovered from COVID-19.

The chain has TRBV4-1 and TRBJ2-1; D perhaps matches TRBD2 (6 bases). The CDR3 spans 13 residues. The V end was cut by 5 bases, the J end by 15 bases, with 20 bases between. From germline, CDR1 is MGHRA and CDR2 YSYEKL. CDR3 residues: CASSTTGTQKLFF. The CDR3 DNA reads as TGCGCCAGCAGCACGACCGGGACTCAGAAGTTGTTCTTC.

The chain uses TRBV27 and TRBJ1-2; D is uncertain. Per germline, CDR1 MNHEY and CDR2 SMNVEV (reference sequence). The CDR3 contains 16 residues. The ends were cut back, 7 bases at V and 3 bases at J, with 21 bases in the middle. The DNA of the CDR3 is TGTGCCAGCACCGCCCTTAGTGCAGGTGCATACTATGGCTACACCTTC. As protein: CASTALSAGAYYGYTF.

This chain connects TRBV5-1 to TRBJ2-1, with TRBD2 matching over 8 bases. The V gene's germline CDR1 is SGHRS and CDR2 YFSETQ. The CDR3 covers 16 residues. Losses at the gene ends were 4 bases for V and 3 bases for J; bases not matched to a gene: 9. The CDR3, as DNA: TGCGCCAGCAGCAGATACCGGGGGGGAAGCTACAATGAGCAGTTCTTC. It specifies CASSRYRGGSYNEQFF.

The V gene is TRBV7-3, the J gene TRBJ2-5, with TRBD2 as a possible D gene (5 bases). The germline CDR1 and CDR2 sequences are SGHTA and FQGTGA. V dropped 2 bases and J dropped 2 bases, with 15 bases sitting between them. The CDR3 runs to 16 residues. The CDR3: CASSLGSSLTQETQYF. CDR3 nucleotide sequence: TGTGCCAGCAGCTTAGGGTCTAGCCTTACTCAAGAGACCCAGTACTTC.

The chain couples TRBV5-8 to TRBJ2-2; a possible D gene is TRBD2 (6 bases). This CDR3 spans 15 amino acids. Trimming removed 5 bases from V and 0 bases from J, with 11 bases in between. Germline assignment: CDR1 SGHTS and CDR2 YDEGEE. The CDR3 reads CASRRGPSNTGELFF. CDR3 nucleotides: TGTGCCAGCAGGCGGGGACCATCGAACACCGGGGAGCTGTTTTTT.

This chain joins TRBV28 and TRBJ1-2; no clear D. In germline, CDR1 is MDHEN, CDR2 SYDVKM. Trimming removed 3 bases at V and 4 bases at J, with 12 bases between. The CDR3 sequence is 14 residues long. The CDR3, as DNA: TGTGCCAGCAGTTTCGAGACAAGCACCTATGGCTACACCTTC. It specifies CASSFETSTYGYTF.

The chain couples TRBV5-4 to TRBJ2-5, with 7 bases lining up with TRBD1. Unmatched junction bases numbered 7, after V lost 6 bases and J lost 2 bases. The CDR3 loop spans 14 amino acids. Germline lookup yields CDR1 SGHNT and CDR2 YYREEE (reference sequence). The CDR3 region has the DNA TGTGCCAGCATGAGGACAGGCCAGCAAGAGACCCAGTACTTC. Its translation: CASMRTGQQETQYF.

This clone has a single count. The rearrangement uses TRBV24-1 and TRBJ2-1, with 8 bases lining up with TRBD1. This CDR3 is built from 14 residues. V shed 7 bases and J 12 bases; nucleotides not matched to a gene: 13. Germline CDR1 is KGHDR and CDR2 is SFDVKD. The CDR3 nucleotides read TGTGCCACCAGCAGAGACAGGGGTTCTGTCCTGCAGTTCTTC. This encodes CATSRDRGSVLQFF.

This chain joins TRBV5-8 and TRBJ2-5; no clear D. Germline V gives CDR1 SGHTS, CDR2 YDEGEE. Trimming took off 5 bases at V and 2 bases at J, with 13 bases between the two ends. The CDR3 consists of 14 residues. The CDR3 loop is CASSRSTPQETQYF. The CDR3 DNA follows: TGTGCCAGCAGTAGATCGACACCTCAAGAGACCCAGTACTTC. Complete variable domain (other parts from reference TRBV5-8 and TRBJ2-5): EAGVTQSPTHLIKTRGQQATLRCSPISGHTSVYWYQQALGLGLQFLLWYDEGEERNRGNFPPRFSGRQFPNYSSELNVNALELEDSALYLCASSRSTPQETQYFGPGTRLLVL.

The chain is built from TRBV5-1 and TRBJ2-4; D unclear. From germline, CDR1 is SGHRS and CDR2 YFSETQ. Trimming took off 0 bases at V and 0 bases at J, with 4 bases between the two ends. The CDR3 covers 14 residues. For the CDR3, the DNA is TGCGCCAGCAGCTTGGACTTAGCCAAAAACATTCAGTACTTC. Protein sequence: CASSLDLAKNIQYF.

J is TRBJ2-7 and V is TRBV5-1; 10 bases fit TRBD2. CDR3 length: 15 residues. CDR1 and CDR2 from the germline V gene are SGHRS and YFSETQ. V gave up 4 bases and J gave up 4 bases; unmatched junction bases: 8. CDR3 sequence (DNA): TGCGCCAGCAGCGGTTCCGGGACTAGCGTTTACGAGCAGTACTTC. This translates into CASSGSGTSVYEQYF.

This clone was counted between two and nine times. This sequence joins TRBV3-1 (or the pseudogene TRBV3-2) and TRBJ1-2; TRBD1 is a possible D gene (5 bases). The CDR3 is 13 residues long. Germline V gene sequence: CDR1 LGHDT, CDR2 YNNKEL (reference sequence). V lost 0 bases, J lost 10 bases, and 12 bases lay in between. The CDR3 sequence is CASSQDDSRIYTF. CDR3 in DNA: TGTGCCAGCAGCCAAGACGACAGCCGGATCTACACCTTC.

V usage is TRBV2 and J usage is TRBJ1-1, with no clear D. The germline V gene encodes CDR1 SNHLY and CDR2 FYNNEI. The V gene lost 10 bases and the J gene lost 6 bases, with 12 bases spanning the gap. The CDR3 spans 11 residues. The CDR3 nucleotides are TGTGCCACAAACCCCGACTCTGAAGCTTTCTTT. This encodes CATNPDSEAFF.

The chain couples TRBV27 to TRBJ2-3; 8 positions agree with TRBD2. Germline CDR1 and CDR2: MNHEY and SMNVEV (reference sequence). The CDR3 contains 18 residues. V dropped 6 bases and J dropped 2; count of bases not matched to a gene: 16. DNA of the CDR3: TGTGCCAGCAGCTATACCACCCTAGGAGCGGGGGTCACAGATACGCAGTATTTT. Protein: CASSYTTLGAGVTDTQYF.

The chain couples TRBV11-2 to TRBJ2-7, with D perhaps TRBD1 (6 bases). Germline-derived CDR1 and CDR2 are SGHAT and FQNNGV. Trimming pared 4 bases from V and 3 bases from J, leaving 10 bases between. There are 13 residues in the CDR3. CDR3 residues: CASSSETGYEQYF. The DNA of the CDR3 is TGTGCCAGCAGCTCAGAGACAGGCTACGAGCAGTACTTC.

The chain employs TRBV6-4 and TRBJ1-5; TRBD1 agrees at 9 bases. This CDR3 is built from 15 residues. Germline assignment: CDR1 MRHNA and CDR2 SNTAGT. The J segment lost 4 bases and the V segment lost 5 bases, leaving 6 bases of the junction unmatched. CDR3 in DNA: TGTGCCAGCAGTCCGAGGGACAGGGTTAATCAGCCCCAGCATTTT. Amino acids: CASSPRDRVNQPQHF.

The chain carries TRBV29-1 and TRBJ1-2; possibly TRBD1 for D (5 bases). The CDR3 runs 12 residues. V lost 6 bases and J lost 4, with 12 bases in between. Looked up from germline, CDR1 is SQVTM and CDR2 is ANQGSEA. The CDR3: CSVGDSGYGYTF. The DNA of the CDR3 is TGCAGCGTAGGGGACTCGGGCTATGGCTACACCTTC.

The chain carries TRBV5-3 and TRBJ2-7, with 8 bases aligning to TRBD2. TRBV5-3 is known as an ORF, though its function is uncertain. The length of the CDR3 is 16 residues. Trimming cost V 1 base and J 1 base; bases outside gene matches: 7. The CDR3 region is CARSLLCRGGSYEQYF. The CDR3 DNA reads TGTGCCAGAAGCTTGTTGTGCCGGGGGGGTTCCTACGAGCAGTACTTC.

The gene calls are TRBV5-1 and TRBJ2-1; 7 positions agree with TRBD2. Germline CDR1 SGHRS, CDR2 YFSETQ. This CDR3 is built from 18 residues. Germline trimming cut 7 bases from V and 5 bases from J; bases unmatched to any gene: 21. CDR3 in amino acids: CASRFGGTDRTRDNEQFF. The CDR3 DNA reads as TGCGCCAGCCGTTTCGGGGGGACGGATAGAACACGGGACAATGAGCAGTTCTTC.

J is TRBJ1-6 and V is TRBV15; D unclear. V shed 5 bases and J shed 0 bases, with 8 bases lying between them. The V gene's germline CDR1 is LNHNV and CDR2 YYDKDF (reference sequence). CDR3 length: 15 amino acids. The CDR3 nucleotides are TGTGCCACCAGCGCGGAGAGCTCCTATAATTCACCCCTCCACTTT. Protein product: CATSAESSYNSPLHF.

This chain joins TRBV19 and TRBJ2-7; maybe TRBD1 (6 bases). Germline assignment: CDR1 LNHDA and CDR2 SQIVND (reference sequence). V lost 3 bases and J 1 base, leaving 10 bases between the germline ends. The CDR3 loop spans 14 amino acids. CDR3 nucleotide sequence: TGTGCCAGTAGTATCCGGGACACTTCCTACGAGCAGTACTTC. It is translated as CASSIRDTSYEQYF.